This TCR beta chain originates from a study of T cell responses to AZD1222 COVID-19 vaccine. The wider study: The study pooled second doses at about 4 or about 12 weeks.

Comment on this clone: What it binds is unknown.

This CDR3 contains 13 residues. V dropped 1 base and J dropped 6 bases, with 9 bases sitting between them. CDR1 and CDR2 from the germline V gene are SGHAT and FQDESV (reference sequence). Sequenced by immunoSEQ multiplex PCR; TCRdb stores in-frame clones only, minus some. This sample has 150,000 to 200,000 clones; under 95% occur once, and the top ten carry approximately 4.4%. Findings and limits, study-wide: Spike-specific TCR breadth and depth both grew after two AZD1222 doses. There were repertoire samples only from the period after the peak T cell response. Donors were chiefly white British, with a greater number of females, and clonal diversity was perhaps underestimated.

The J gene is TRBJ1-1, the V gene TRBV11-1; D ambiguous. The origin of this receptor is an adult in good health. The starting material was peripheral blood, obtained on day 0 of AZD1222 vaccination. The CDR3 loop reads CASSLGEWAEAFF. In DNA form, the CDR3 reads TGTGCCAGCAGCTTAGGGGAATGGGCTGAAGCTTTCTTT.